This T cell receptor beta chain was profiled in a study of T cell changes during pregnancy in multiple sclerosis. Repertoires were generated with immunoSEQ multiplex PCR, while TCRdb's copy carries only in-frame clones and drops some. This sample has about 93,000 clones, with around 92% found just once. Trimming shortened V by 7 bases and J by 0 bases, and 12 bases separated the two germline ends. This CDR3 is built from 14 residues. CDR1 is LNHDA and CDR2 is SQIVND in the germline V gene (reference sequence). This clone has at least ten counts. The sample consisted of peripheral blood, taken after pregnancy. The chain couples TRBV19 to TRBJ1-1, with a possible D match to TRBD1 (5 bases). The receptor was derived from a female donor with multiple sclerosis, enrolled in a pregnancy study. The CDR3, as DNA: TGTGCCAGTACCCCTCGGACACTGAACACTGAAGCTTTCTTT. This codes for CASTPRTLNTEAFF.